These 18 T cell receptor beta chains were sequenced from one sample in a study of cytomegalovirus exposure and HLA in healthy donors. The assay was immunoSEQ multiplex PCR, and TCRdb's table has in-frame clones only and misses some. The data contain tens of thousands of clones, around 95% of them singletons. The sequencing sample was made of PBMCs. The receptors here all came from a man younger than 30 in good health and CMV-seropositive.

This clone was detected only once. V and J are TRBV6-1 and TRBJ2-1; 8 nucleotides line up with TRBD1. Per germline, CDR1 MNHNS and CDR2 SASEGT. This CDR3 contains 16 residues. Germline trimming cut 1 base from V and 4 bases from J; bases unmatched to any gene: 6. The CDR3 spells CASSEGPRQGYNEQFF. The DNA for the CDR3 is TGTGCCAGCAGTGAAGGTCCAAGACAGGGGTACAATGAGCAGTTCTTC.

The chain uses TRBV6-1 and TRBJ2-7, with 10 bases identical to TRBD1. Germline trimming cut 10 bases from V and 4 bases from J; bases unmatched to any gene: 7. Per the germline V gene, CDR1 is MNHNS and CDR2 is SASEGT. The CDR3 extends over 13 amino acids. The DNA of the CDR3 is TGTGCCACCTGGACAGGGGGGACATACGAGCAGTACTTC. It yields the protein CATWTGGTYEQYF.

The V and J genes are TRBV21-1 and TRBJ1-3; the table names TRBD1, a call not compared with the DNA. TRBV21-1 is given as a pseudogene. The CDR3 loop spans 13 amino acids. The CDR3 DNA reads TGTGCCCGCTACAAGGGGTGTGGAAACACCATATATTTT. It encodes CARYKGCGNTIYF.

This chain joins TRBV11-2 and TRBJ2-3; 7 bases line up with TRBD2. There are 16 residues in the CDR3. Germline V lookup: CDR1 SGHAT, CDR2 FQNNGV. J lost 6 bases, V lost 4 bases, and 13 bases had no gene match. The CDR3 DNA reads TGTGCCAGCAGCTGGACTCCAGCGGGGTGGGGGGATACGCAGTATTTT. Its translation is CASSWTPAGWGDTQYF.

The chain has TRBV5-4 and TRBJ2-2, with 11 positions matching TRBD2. Germline CDR1 reads SGHNT; CDR2 reads YYREEE (reference sequence). The ends lost 0 bases at V and 2 bases at J; junction bases unmatched: 9. This CDR3 comprises 19 residues. The CDR3 sequence is CASSLGLAGRVLNTGELFF. CDR3 DNA sequence: TGTGCCAGCAGCTTGGGACTAGCGGGGAGAGTCCTAAACACCGGGGAGCTGTTTTTT.

V and J are TRBV18 and TRBJ2-1; D gene unclear. The CDR3 length is 13 residues. Trimming pared 0 bases from V and 9 bases from J, leaving 9 bases between. Germline CDR1 reads KGHSH; CDR2 reads LQKENI. The CDR3 region has the DNA TGTGCCAGCTCACCACCGAGCAACGCTGAGCAGTTCTTC. Encoded protein: CASSPPSNAEQFF.

The chain employs TRBV28 and TRBJ2-3; D gene unclear. CDR1 MDHEN and CDR2 SYDVKM come from the germline V gene. The CDR3 is 14 residues long. V was shortened by 5 bases and J by 0 bases, with 9 bases between the two germline ends. The CDR3 loop is CASSPAGSTDTQYF. CDR3 bases: TGTGCCAGCAGTCCCGCCGGGAGCACAGATACGCAGTATTTT.

The V gene is TRBV7-8, the J gene TRBJ1-5; D gene ambiguous. The CDR3 consists of 17 residues. CDR1 SGHVS and CDR2 FQNEAQ come from the germline V gene. The ends were cut back, 1 base at V and 0 bases at J, with 13 bases in the middle. This CDR3 reads CASSLEPADYSNQPQHF. As DNA, the CDR3 is TGTGCCAGCAGCTTAGAACCGGCAGACTATAGCAATCAGCCCCAGCATTTT.

Here the CDR3 reads CASTPTQGQTGYTF. The CDR3 nucleotides are TGTGCCAGCACCCCCACACAGGGACAAACTGGCTACACCTTC. The chain couples TRBV27 to TRBJ1-2, with D possibly being TRBD1 (6 bases). Germline-derived CDR1 and CDR2 are MNHEY and SMNVEV (reference sequence). There are 14 residues in the CDR3. Trimming took off 7 bases at V and 7 bases at J, with 19 bases between the two ends.

In its sample, this clone was seen once. The rearrangement joins TRBV28 to TRBJ2-7; possibly TRBD1 for D (5 bases). Germline V gene sequence: CDR1 MDHEN, CDR2 SYDVKM. The CDR3 totals 19 residues. V shed 3 bases and J shed 2 bases, with 26 bases lying between them. The CDR3 region is CASSFIGFVSTANTYEQYF. The DNA for the CDR3 is TGTGCCAGCAGTTTTATAGGATTTGTGTCGACAGCCAACACCTACGAGCAGTACTTC.

The chain is built from TRBV10-3 and TRBJ1-2, with TRBD1 matching over 10 bases. Germline V gene sequence: CDR1 ENHRY, CDR2 SYGVKD. The trim removed 6 bases at V and 4 bases at J, leaving 5 bases unmatched. The CDR3 covers 14 residues. CDR3 sequence reads: CAISDRGQGYGYTF. The CDR3 DNA sequence: TGTGCCATCAGCGACAGGGGGCAAGGCTATGGCTACACCTTC.

V gene TRBV5-4 combines with J gene TRBJ2-5, with a weak D call TRBD2 (6 bases). CDR1 is SGHNT and CDR2 is YYREEE in the germline V gene (reference sequence). Trimming pared 2 bases from V and 4 bases from J, leaving 12 bases between. This CDR3 region has 14 residues. The DNA for the CDR3 is TGTGCCAGCAGCTTAGGCGGGGAGTTAGAGACCCAGTACTTC. It yields the protein CASSLGGELETQYF.

The V gene is TRBV30, the J gene TRBJ2-1, with D perhaps TRBD2 (6 bases). The germline CDR1 and CDR2 sequences are GTSNPN and SVGIG (reference sequence). CDR3 length: 16 amino acids. Between the trimmed V and J ends, which lost 0 bases and 0 bases, there was a span of 12 bases. This chain's CDR3 is CAWSVVRGSSYNEQFF. CDR3 in DNA: TGTGCCTGGAGTGTAGTCCGGGGGAGCTCCTACAATGAGCAGTTCTTC. The complete variable domain, with remaining parts taken from reference TRBV30 and TRBJ2-1, reads SQTIHQWPATLVQPVGSPLSLECTVEGTSNPNLYWYRQAAGRGLQLLFYSVGIGQISSEVPQNLSASRPQDRQFILSSKKLLLSDSGFYLCAWSVVRGSSYNEQFFGPGTRLTVL.

V is TRBV7-8 and J is TRBJ1-2; 7 bases match TRBD1. CDR1 is SGHVS, CDR2 FQNEAQ, per germline. The CDR3 loop spans 14 amino acids. J gave up 2 bases and V 4 bases, and 4 bases lay outside the gene matches. CDR3 in amino acids: CASSSGQSNYGYTF. CDR3 in DNA: TGTGCCAGCAGCTCGGGACAGTCAAACTATGGCTACACCTTC.

The J gene is TRBJ1-1, the V gene TRBV7-2, with a tentative D call TRBD1 (6 bases). The germline V gene encodes CDR1 SGHTA and CDR2 FQGNSA. The CDR3 is made up of 14 amino acids. With 2 bases removed from V and 0 bases from J, the gap between germline ends came to 7 bases. Here the CDR3 DNA reads TGTGCCAGCAGCTTAACAGGGCTGAACACTGAAGCTTTCTTT. Residues: CASSLTGLNTEAFF.

The chain uses TRBV28 and TRBJ1-2; weak D call: TRBD1 (5 bases). The germline V and J ends were trimmed by 4 bases and 3 bases, with 15 bases remaining between them. Germline loops: CDR1 MDHEN, CDR2 SYDVKM. This CDR3 contains 15 residues. CDR3 amino acids: CASSSRPGRDYGYTF. The CDR3 DNA sequence: TGTGCCAGCAGTTCCAGACCAGGGAGGGACTATGGCTACACCTTC.

The chain carries TRBV6-1 and TRBJ2-7; no reliable D call. This CDR3 is 12 amino acids long. Germline CDR1 reads MNHNS; CDR2 reads SASEGT. The V and J ends lost 3 bases and 3 bases respectively, with 6 bases between them. CDR3: CASSDIDYEQYF. For the CDR3, the DNA is TGTGCCAGCAGTGACATAGACTACGAGCAGTACTTC.

The V and J genes are TRBV27 and TRBJ1-1; TRBD1 might be the D (6 bases). The CDR3 is 13 residues long. With 3 bases removed from V and 3 bases from J, the gap between germline ends came to 8 bases. Germline lookup yields CDR1 MNHEY and CDR2 SMNVEV (reference sequence). Here the CDR3 DNA reads TGTGCCAGCAGTTTGGACAGAGACACTGAAGCTTTCTTT. Protein: CASSLDRDTEAFF.